A single sample is the source of the 9 T cell receptor beta chains below, sequenced in a study of T-cell reconstitution after alpha-beta-depleted transplantation in children (dated by TCRdb to the mid-2010s). The treatment or condition label, as the study defines it: allogeneic hematopoietic cell transplantation with graft depleted of TCRalphabeta T cells and CD19 B cells. Libraries were made using PCR. Sequencing was carried out with an Illumina HiSeq 2500. TCR libraries were prepared with molecular barcoding, using unique molecular identifiers to normalize TCRbeta repertoire quantification. TCRdb reran the public reads through fastp at Q25 and MiXCR, keeping productive beta chains. Here each entry gathers all rows of one CDR3 protein and keeps the most common genes and DNA. For this sample the table gives about 980,000 distinct CDR3 sequences, of which around 30% were detected only once. Roughly 31% of the sample is taken by the ten largest.

This specimen consisted of PBMCs, mostly from graft donor cells, obtained 360 days after TCRalphabeta/CD19-depleted stem cell transplant. These receptors all stem from a boy under three years old who had a stem cell transplant for SCID, so the T cells may come from the graft donor.

This clonotype came up a few times. V and J are TRBV20-1 and TRBJ2-3; D is possibly TRBD2 (7 bases). V was shortened by 4 bases and J by 4 bases, with 15 bases between the two germline ends. The germline V gene has CDR1 DFQATT and CDR2 SNEGSKA (reference sequence). The length of the CDR3 is 14 residues. The CDR3 bases are TGCAGTGCTACAAAGGGGGGGACACCAGATACGCAGTATTTT. It yields the protein CSATKGGTPDTQYF.

This clonotype appeared a single time. The CDR3, as DNA: TGCGCCAGCAGCGCCGCCGGGACTCCCAGAATAGCCAAAAACATTCAGTACTTC. Residues: CASSAAGTPRIAKNIQYF. This chain uses TRBV5-1 with TRBJ2-4; weak D call: TRBD2 (6 bases). Trimming stripped 4 bases from V and 0 bases from J, with 20 bases between. This CDR3 is built from 18 residues. Germline CDR1 and CDR2: SGHRS and YFSETQ.

The rearrangement joins TRBV6-5 to TRBJ2-1; 9 bases match TRBD1. The CDR3 runs to 16 residues. Germline CDR1 reads MNHEY; CDR2 reads SVGAGI. With V trimmed by 6 bases and J by 5 bases, 11 bases remained unmatched. The CDR3 reads CASSYTGTGMNNEQFF. The CDR3 DNA is TGTGCCAGCAGCTATACCGGGACAGGGATGAACAATGAGCAGTTCTTC.

This clonotype was seen more than once but under ten times. The gene calls are TRBV10-3 and TRBJ2-2; D unresolved. This CDR3 comprises 12 residues. Per the germline V gene, CDR1 is ENHRY and CDR2 is SYGVKD. The V end lost 0 bases, the J end lost 9 bases, and 5 bases lay between the germline ends. The CDR3 sequence: CAISESPRELFF. DNA of the CDR3: TGTGCCATCAGTGAGTCACCGCGGGAGCTGTTTTTT.

The chain links TRBV5-1 to TRBJ1-6; TRBD1 is a possible D gene (5 bases). Between the trimmed V and J ends, which lost 0 bases and 7 bases, there was a span of 11 bases. This CDR3 comprises 15 residues. Germline lookup yields CDR1 SGHRS and CDR2 YFSETQ. The CDR3 DNA sequence: TGCGCCAGCAGCTTGGAGGGACGGATGAATTCACCCCTCCACTTT. Translated: CASSLEGRMNSPLHF. Supplemented by reference TRBV5-1 and TRBJ1-6, the full variable domain reads KAGVTQTPRYLIKTRGQQVTLSCSPISGHRSVSWYQQTPGQGLQFLFEYFSETQRNKGNFPGRFSGRQFSNSRSEMNVSTLELGDSALYLCASSLEGRMNSPLHFGNGTRLTVT.

This chain links TRBV29-1 with TRBJ1-1, with D uncertain. Per the germline V gene, CDR1 is SQVTM and CDR2 is ANQGSEA. The germline V and J ends were trimmed by 0 bases and 4 bases, with 12 bases remaining between them. CDR3 size: 14 residues. CDR3 region: CSVEDRRRSTEAFF. In nucleotides, the CDR3 is TGCAGCGTTGAAGATCGTAGGAGAAGCACTGAAGCTTTCTTT.

The chain has TRBV3-1 and TRBJ1-1; 7 nucleotides match TRBD1. The CDR3 length is 15 residues. Trimming took 7 bases from V and 1 from J; bases not matched to a gene: 9. Looked up from germline, CDR1 is LGHDT and CDR2 is YNNKEL (reference sequence). DNA for the CDR3: TGTGCCAGCAACCTCAATGACAGGGCGAACACTGAAGCTTTCTTT. It translates to CASNLNDRANTEAFF.

This clonotype has only a few counts. The chain uses TRBV10-3 and TRBJ2-7, with unresolved D. The germline V gene has CDR1 ENHRY and CDR2 SYGVKD. The length of the CDR3 is 14 residues. Trimming left V 8 bases short and J 3 bases short, with 17 bases between. CDR3 protein: CAIGRTVPNYEQYF. The CDR3, as DNA: TGTGCCATCGGGCGGACGGTACCCAACTACGAGCAGTACTTC.

The chain has TRBV24-1 and TRBJ1-5; D gene unclear. With 0 bases removed from V and 7 bases from J, the gap between germline ends came to 3 bases. Germline CDR1 is KGHDR and CDR2 is SFDVKD. The CDR3 runs 12 residues. Here the CDR3 DNA reads TGTGCCACCAGTGATTTGAGACAGCCCCAGCATTTT. This gives the protein CATSDLRQPQHF.